The 9 T cell receptor beta chains listed next were all sequenced from one sample in a study of cytomegalovirus exposure and HLA in healthy donors (dated by TCRdb to 2016 to 2017). Preparation of the library involved the immunoSEQ multiplex PCR assay. For the multiplex PCR, a mixture combining 60 forward primers for TCR Vbeta segments and 13 reverse primers for TCR Jbeta segments was used. The source is immuneACCESS, and TCRdb retained only in-frame sequences with V and J called. Part of the clones is not carried over; for the studies checked, unresolved V genes explain less than half of this, and the remainder is unexplained. For this sample there are 140,000 to 150,000 clones; approximately 84% appear just once. The top ten clonotypes cover approximately 9.7% of the sample. The specimen was PBMCs. Every receptor here comes from a woman aged 60-75 years in good health and CMV-seropositive.

The rearrangement links TRBV28 to TRBJ1-5; maybe TRBD1 (6 bases). V was trimmed by 2 bases and J by 0 bases, leaving 8 bases between them. Looked up from germline, CDR1 is MDHEN and CDR2 is SYDVKM. This CDR3 contains 15 residues. This CDR3 reads CASSLAGASNQPQHF. The CDR3 DNA is TGTGCCAGCAGTTTAGCAGGGGCTAGCAATCAGCCCCAGCATTTT. The complete variable domain, with remaining parts taken from reference TRBV28 and TRBJ1-5, reads DVKVTQSSRYLVKRTGEKVFLECVQDMDHENMFWYRQDPGLGLRLIYFSYDVKMKEKGDIPEGYSVSREKKERFSLILESASTNQTSMYLCASSLAGASNQPQHFGDGTRLSIL.

The chain couples TRBV28 to TRBJ1-2, with 7 bases matching TRBD1. Germline-derived CDR1 and CDR2 are MDHEN and SYDVKM. This CDR3 has 14 amino acids. The junction had 12 bases not matched to a gene; V was cut back by 7 bases and J by 7 bases. This CDR3 is CASTSRPTGFGYTF. The CDR3 DNA reads TGTGCCAGCACCTCACGCCCGACAGGGTTTGGCTACACCTTC.

V and J are TRBV30 and TRBJ1-1; no definite D call. The CDR3 runs 13 residues. V was clipped by 3 bases and J by 6 bases, with 14 bases between them. Germline lookup yields CDR1 GTSNPN and CDR2 SVGIG (reference sequence). CDR3 loop: CAWSGMGRAEAFF. The CDR3 DNA reads TGTGCCTGGAGCGGGATGGGTAGGGCTGAAGCTTTCTTT. Complete variable domain (other parts from reference TRBV30 and TRBJ1-1): SQTIHQWPATLVQPVGSPLSLECTVEGTSNPNLYWYRQAAGRGLQLLFYSVGIGQISSEVPQNLSASRPQDRQFILSSKKLLLSDSGFYLCAWSGMGRAEAFFGQGTRLTVV.

This chain joins TRBV11-3 and TRBJ2-2, with 9 bases identical to TRBD1. This CDR3 region has 14 residues. Germline CDR1 SGHNT, CDR2 YENEEA. Germline trimming cut 5 bases from V and 6 bases from J; bases unmatched to any gene: 4. The CDR3 DNA is TGTGCCAGCAGCACGCGGACAGGGGCCGGGGAGCTGTTTTTT. It is translated as CASSTRTGAGELFF.

The V call is TRBV9, the J call TRBJ2-2; 8 bases line up with TRBD2. Germline trimming cut 6 bases from V and 7 bases from J; bases unmatched to any gene: 14. CDR1 and CDR2 (germline): SGDLS, YYNGEE. The CDR3 loop spans 16 amino acids. CDR3 region: CASTPRGLADVGELFF. The CDR3 DNA sequence: TGTGCCAGCACCCCCCGTGGACTAGCCGACGTCGGGGAGCTGTTTTTT.

CDR3 in amino acids: CASRPGSNEQFF. Here the CDR3 DNA reads TGTGCCAGCAGGCCGGGGTCCAATGAGCAGTTCTTC. The V call is TRBV7-2, the J call TRBJ2-1; TRBD2 might be the D (5 bases). In germline, CDR1 is SGHTA, CDR2 FQGNSA. V gave up 6 bases and J gave up 6 bases, with 9 bases separating them. CDR3 length equals 12 residues.

The rearrangement links TRBV30 to TRBJ2-5, with TRBD1 as a possible D gene (6 bases). Matching the DNA end better, TRBJ2-7 makes the J call doubtful. CDR1 is GTSNPN and CDR2 is SVGIG in the germline V gene (reference sequence). This CDR3 is built from 15 residues. CDR3 loop: CAWREAGVLAYEQYF. The CDR3 DNA sequence: TGTGCCTGGAGGGAAGCAGGGGTTCTAGCCTACGAGCAGTACTTC.

The CDR3 nucleotides are TGTGCCATCAGTCCGGGACAGGGGGACATTCAGTACTTC. Translated, it gives CAISPGQGDIQYF. The rearrangement links TRBV10-3 to TRBJ2-4; 11 nucleotides line up with TRBD1. The CDR3 has 13 amino acids. With V trimmed by 5 bases and J by 8 bases, 2 bases remained unmatched. Per germline, CDR1 ENHRY and CDR2 SYGVKD.

In nucleotides, the CDR3 is TGTGCCAGCAGCTTAGCTGGGCACACTGAAGCTTTCTTT. This encodes CASSLAGHTEAFF. The rearrangement links TRBV7-9 to TRBJ1-1; no firm D call. The V end was cut by 0 bases, the J end by 3 bases, with 5 bases between. This CDR3 comprises 13 residues. Germline V gene lookup returns CDR1 SEHNR and CDR2 FQNEAQ (reference sequence).